Below are 13 T cell receptor beta chains sequenced from a single sample in a study of CD8 T cells in ankylosing spondylitis. From the 5' RACE reads, TCRdb called clonotypes with MiXCR, one entry per CDR3 protein. Among about 340,000 distinct CDR3 sequences listed, under 15% were seen once. Sequencing was carried out using blood, either unsorted or a sorted T cell fraction (not recorded which). These receptors were taken from a male donor with ankylosing spondylitis or in good health (not recorded which).

This clonotype was observed a handful of times. The V call is TRBV5-1, the J call TRBJ1-3; D remains ambiguous. Per germline, CDR1 SGHRS and CDR2 YFSETQ. The CDR3 is 16 residues long. V was clipped by 3 bases and J by 9 bases, with 22 bases between them. CDR3 coding DNA: TGCGCCAGCAGCTGGTCGAAAGTAGGAGACGGTGGCACCATATATTTT. It yields the protein CASSWSKVGDGGTIYF.

The rearrangement uses TRBV20-1 and TRBJ1-2; D is unclear. The CDR3 is 12 residues long. Deletions cut 0 bases from V and 7 bases from J, with 9 bases between. Germline CDR1 is DFQATT and CDR2 is SNEGSKA (reference sequence). The CDR3: CSARDSGLGYTF. DNA of the CDR3: TGCAGTGCTAGAGATTCGGGTCTTGGCTACACCTTC.

The gene calls are TRBV27 and TRBJ1-2; 7 bases agree with TRBD1. Germline values: CDR1 MNHEY, CDR2 SMNVEV (reference sequence). V dropped 10 bases and J dropped 3; count of bases not matched to a gene: 17. The CDR3 covers 16 residues. In DNA, the CDR3 is TGTGCCACCCTTCCCCTCGCCGGGACAGCGCACTATGGCTACACCTTC. Translated, it gives CATLPLAGTAHYGYTF.

This rearrangement joins TRBV6-1 to TRBJ2-7; D is perhaps TRBD1 (6 bases). The CDR3 is 13 amino acids. Germline V gives CDR1 MNHNS, CDR2 SASEGT. The V end was cut by 4 bases, the J end by 4 bases, with 11 bases between. Here the CDR3 reads CASSGQEGYEQYF. Written as DNA, the CDR3 is TGTGCCAGCAGTGGACAGGAAGGGTACGAGCAGTACTTC.

This clonotype was found a few times. The chain links TRBV6-5 to TRBJ1-4; 11 bases are a match to TRBD1. In germline, CDR1 is MNHEY, CDR2 SVGAGI. Losses at the gene ends were 4 bases for V and 6 bases for J; bases not matched to a gene: 4. CDR3 length: 15 amino acids. Written as DNA, the CDR3 is TGTGCCAGCAGTTTTGGACAGGGGGCGGATGAAAAACTGTTTTTT. Residues: CASSFGQGADEKLFF.

The chain joins TRBV27 to TRBJ2-7; no clear D. CDR3 length equals 14 residues. Germline values: CDR1 MNHEY, CDR2 SMNVEV (reference sequence). V was clipped by 5 bases and J by 0 bases, with 11 bases between them. Written as DNA, the CDR3 is TGTGCCAGCAGTACTCATTGGGGCTCCTACGAGCAGTACTTC. It translates to CASSTHWGSYEQYF.

The rearrangement joins TRBV2 to TRBJ2-5; 7 nucleotides agree with TRBD1. The junction had 9 bases not matched to a gene; V was cut back by 7 bases and J by 4 bases. The CDR3 runs 14 residues. CDR1 SNHLY and CDR2 FYNNEI come from the germline V gene. This chain's CDR3 is CASIDRAKGETQYF. CDR3 nucleotide sequence: TGTGCCAGCATTGACAGGGCAAAAGGAGAGACCCAGTACTTC.

The table lists this clonotype with a few counts. This chain links TRBV11-2 with TRBJ2-7, with TRBD1 matching 10 bases. The CDR3 contains 15 residues. Germline V gene data show CDR1 as SGHAT and CDR2 as FQNNGV. J gave up 4 bases and V 3 bases, and 6 bases lay outside the gene matches. The CDR3 loop is CASSFQGTGAYEQYF. The CDR3 bases are TGTGCCAGCAGCTTTCAGGGGACAGGGGCTTACGAGCAGTACTTC.

This chain uses TRBV12-3 or TRBV12-4 with TRBJ2-2, with 8 bases identical to TRBD1. The CDR3 consists of 15 residues. Trimming took 3 bases from V and 2 from J; bases not matched to a gene: 2. CDR3 region: CASSFGQGNTGELFF. In DNA form, the CDR3 reads TGTGCCAGCAGTTTTGGACAGGGTAACACCGGGGAGCTGTTTTTT.

This clonotype has just a few counts. V gene TRBV21-1 combines with J gene TRBJ1-3. TRBV21-1 is described as a pseudogene. The length of the CDR3 is 18 residues. CDR3 in DNA: TGTGCCAGCAGCGAAAGGACGGAAGACCGAGCCTCTGGAAACACCATATATTTT. Amino acids: CASSERTEDRASGNTIYF.

V is TRBV21-1 and J is TRBJ2-3; TRBD1, the table's D call, was not compared with the DNA. TRBV21-1 is a recognized pseudogene. The CDR3 spans 17 residues. Here the CDR3 DNA reads TGTGCCAGCAGCAAAGCCACAGGGGGCGCCAGTTCAGATACGCAGTATTTT. Protein: CASSKATGGASSDTQYF.

This clonotype was seen only a few times. The chain links TRBV5-1 to TRBJ1-3; D call uncertain. In germline, CDR1 is SGHRS, CDR2 YFSETQ. CDR3 length: 16 amino acids. Trimming removed 4 bases at V and 4 bases at J, with 18 bases between. The CDR3 DNA sequence: TGCGCCAGCAGCGCAGACCTACCCCATACGGGAAACACCATATATTTT. Amino acids: CASSADLPHTGNTIYF.

This clonotype was seen ten or more times. The chain uses TRBV12-3 or TRBV12-4 and TRBJ1-1; D is ambiguous. CDR3 length equals 14 residues. V was cut by 5 bases and J by 5 bases, with 15 bases left in between. CDR3 loop: CASSPLDVGTEAFF. In DNA, the CDR3 is TGTGCCAGCAGTCCCCTGGACGTGGGGACTGAAGCTTTCTTT.